The 28 T cell receptor beta chains listed next were all sequenced from one sample in a study of tumor and adjacent non-tumor tissue in lung cancer. Three rounds of nested PCR, following a modified ARM-PCR protocol, produced the TCRbeta library. TCRdb re-called the multiplex PCR reads through MiXCR, storing one row per CDR3 protein. This sample has about 90,000 distinct CDR3 sequences; more than 65% occur once, and the top ten carry 20% to 25%. RNA was extracted from bulk tissue without any cell sorting. More than 3 cm separated this lung sample from the edge of the tumor. The sequenced material came from distant non-tumor lung tissue. The origin of the receptors is a woman aged 50 to 65 with non-small cell lung cancer.

Points on this clonotype: At one boundary the junction diverges from the germline segment, which might be a read error. V is TRBV6-5 and J is TRBJ1-1; D is undetermined. CDR1 is MNHEY and CDR2 is SVGAGI in the germline V gene. The CDR3 runs to 15 residues. CDR3 loop: CASSYSSQWNTEAFF. The CDR3 bases are TGTGCTAGCAGTTACTCGAGTCAGTGGAACACTGAAGCTTTCTTT.

This clonotype was recorded at least ten times. The chain recombines TRBV5-1 with TRBJ2-3; 14 nucleotides align to TRBD2. Germline CDR1 reads SGHRS; CDR2 reads YFSETQ. The CDR3 runs 15 residues. With 3 bases clipped from V and 5 bases from J, the junction kept 2 bases outside the gene matches. CDR3 amino acids: CASSWGTSGRDTQYF. The CDR3 DNA follows: TGCGCCAGCAGCTGGGGGACTAGCGGGAGAGATACGCAGTATTTT.

V and J are TRBV10-3 and TRBJ2-1; possible D gene TRBD2, 5 bases. V was shortened by 3 bases and J by 13 bases, with 10 bases between the two germline ends. The CDR3 loop spans 11 amino acids. Germline V lookup: CDR1 ENHRY, CDR2 SYGVKD. In DNA form, the CDR3 reads TGTGCCATCAGTGACGCGGGTGACCAGTTCTTC. The encoded protein is CAISDAGDQFF.

About this clonotype: Lacking the conserved final phenylalanine or tryptophan, this CDR3 likely reflects a read error. The chain uses TRBV5-6 and TRBJ2-3, with a weak D call TRBD2 (7 bases). The CDR3 extends over 15 amino acids. CDR1 and CDR2 (germline): SGHDT, YYEEEE. This CDR3 is CASSFRGGATDTQYS. The CDR3 DNA reads TGTGCCAGTAGCTTTAGGGGGGGGGCGACAGATACGCAGTATTCT.

For this clonotype: At one of its ends the junction is not consistent with the germline gene, which may arise from a read error. The rearrangement uses TRBV6-2 or TRBV6-3 and TRBJ2-1, with TRBD2 as a possible D gene (6 bases). The CDR3 is made up of 14 amino acids. Germline V gene data show CDR1 as MNHEY and CDR2 as SVGEGT. CDR3 in amino acids: CTSSYGTGYNEEFF. DNA for the CDR3: TGTACCAGCAGTTACGGGACTGGTTACAATGAGGAGTTCTTC.

This rearrangement joins TRBV2 to TRBJ1-5; D not resolved. From germline, CDR1 is SNHLY and CDR2 FYNNEI. This CDR3 spans 14 amino acids. The V gene lost 3 bases and the J gene lost 12 bases, with 18 bases spanning the gap. The CDR3 DNA reads TGTGCCAGCAGTGACGGTCCAGCCGATCTGCTCCAGCATTTT. Its protein product is CASSDGPADLLQHF. The variable domain in full, completed from reference TRBV2 and TRBJ1-5, reads EPEVTQTPSHQVTQMGQEVILRCVPISNHLYFYWYRQILGQKVEFLVSFYNNEISEKSEIFDDQFSVERPDGSNFTLKIRSTKLEDSAMYFCASSDGPADLLQHFGDGTRLSIL.

Many counts were recorded for this clonotype. The chain employs TRBV20-1 and TRBJ2-1, with TRBD1 matching over 7 bases. There are 20 residues in the CDR3. The junction had 19 bases not matched to a gene; V was cut back by 0 bases and J by 2 bases. The V gene's germline CDR1 is DFQATT and CDR2 SNEGSKA (reference sequence). This chain's CDR3 is CSARDRLGGEGATTYNEQFF. The CDR3 DNA sequence: TGCAGTGCTAGAGATCGCCTAGGGGGCGAAGGGGCCACGACCTACAATGAGCAGTTCTTC.

On this clonotype: At one end the junction does not follow the germline gene, possibly because of a read error. This chain joins TRBV11-3 and TRBJ1-1; TRBD1 aligns across 8 bases. The germline V gene encodes CDR1 SGHNT and CDR2 YENEEA. This CDR3 spans 14 amino acids. This CDR3 is CASSQTGVNTGAFF. Written as DNA, the CDR3 is TGTGCCAGCAGCCAGACAGGGGTAAACACTGGAGCTTTCTTT.

At least ten counts were recorded for this clonotype. The V call is TRBV6-6, the J call TRBJ2-3; 14 bases line up with TRBD2. V shed 5 bases, J shed 5 bases, and the junction held 0 bases outside the gene matches. The CDR3 extends over 14 amino acids. The germline gives CDR1 MNHNY, CDR2 SVGAGI (reference sequence). Here the CDR3 DNA reads TGTGCCAGCAGTGGGACTAGCGGGAGAGATACGCAGTATTTT. It yields the protein CASSGTSGRDTQYF.

Points on this clonotype: Germline is not matched at one junction end, which may reflect a read error. The V call is TRBV4-1, the J call TRBJ2-7; 7 nucleotides line up with TRBD1. CDR1 is MGHRA, CDR2 YSYEKL, per germline. This CDR3 spans 14 amino acids. The DNA for the CDR3 is TGCGCCAGCAGCTTCAGACAGGGTAGCTGGGAGCAATACTTC. Amino acid sequence: CASSFRQGSWEQYF.

Of note for this clonotype: The junction shows a germline mismatch at one end, possibly a read error. The rearrangement links TRBV29-1 to TRBJ2-1, with D maybe TRBD2 (6 bases). The CDR3 contains 11 residues. Germline V gene lookup returns CDR1 SQVTM and CDR2 ANQGSEA. The CDR3 bases are TGCATCATCAGTCGGGGGAATGAGCAGTTATTC. Residues: CIISRGNEQLF.

The rearrangement joins TRBV12-3 or TRBV12-4 to TRBJ2-2; the match to TRBD1 covers 9 bases. This CDR3 contains 15 residues. Unmatched junction bases numbered 17, after V lost 5 bases and J lost 16 bases. The CDR3 here is CASSAGTGLMGESFF. CDR3 nucleotide sequence: TGTGCCAGCAGTGCCGGGACAGGGCTTATGGGGGAGTCGTTTTTT.

A few counts support this clonotype. The V call is TRBV19, the J call TRBJ2-3; 8 nucleotides align to TRBD1. This CDR3 spans 14 amino acids. The germline V gene has CDR1 LNHDA and CDR2 SQIVND (reference sequence). The V and J ends lost 8 bases and 0 bases, in that order; junction bases with no gene match: 4. CDR3 sequence (DNA): TGTGCCAGTGGACAGGGCGGGAGCACAGATACGCAGTATTTT. Its protein is CASGQGGSTDTQYF.

The chain combines TRBV7-9 with TRBJ1-1, with D perhaps TRBD1 (5 bases). This CDR3 spans 14 amino acids. Germline lookup yields CDR1 SEHNR and CDR2 FQNEAQ (reference sequence). Trimming shortened V by 1 base and J by 8 bases, and 14 bases separated the two germline ends. CDR3 in amino acids: CASSLVGTSEEAFF. CDR3 coding DNA: TGTGCCAGCAGCTTAGTCGGGACCAGCGAGGAAGCTTTCTTT.

On this clonotype: This may arise from a read error, as a much more abundant clone is one base away. The genes are TRBV6-1 and TRBJ1-5; D remains unclear. The V end lost 0 bases, the J end lost 5 bases, and 20 bases lay between the germline ends. Germline lookup yields CDR1 MNHNS and CDR2 SASEGT. This CDR3 contains 18 residues. The CDR3, as DNA: TGTGCCAGCAGTGAAGCGACCTTTAATGTCATGGTTCATCAGCCCCAGCATTTT. It is translated as CASSEATFNVMVHQPQHF.

This clonotype was observed once. The junction does not match germline at one end; this may be a read error. This chain uses TRBV6-6 with TRBJ1-5, with TRBD1 as a possible D gene (5 bases). The CDR3 sequence is 14 residues long. CDR1 is MNHNY and CDR2 is SVGAGI in the germline V gene (reference sequence). CDR3 in amino acids: CASRIGALNQPHHF. The CDR3 DNA reads TGTGCCAGTAGGATAGGGGCCCTCAATCAGCCCCATCATTTT.

With regard to this clonotype: The junction does not match germline at one end; this may be a read error. The chain is built from TRBV29-1 and TRBJ2-2, with D perhaps TRBD1 or TRBD2 (5 bases each). CDR1 is SQVTM and CDR2 is ANQGSEA in the germline V gene. The CDR3 totals 14 residues. The CDR3, as DNA: TGCAGCGCATTGGGACCTGCGAAAACCGGGGAGTTGTTTTTT. Translated: CSALGPAKTGELFF.

Concerning this clonotype itself: The junction departs from germline at one end; a sequencing error may be responsible. The chain has TRBV4-2 and TRBJ2-7; 12 bases agree with TRBD2. Germline CDR1 reads LGHNA; CDR2 reads YNFKEQ. CDR3 length: 16 residues. The CDR3 sequence: CASSQDETSGSYEQYF. Written as DNA, the CDR3 is TGTGCCAGCAGCCAAGATGAGACTAGCGGGAGTTACGAGCAGTATTTC.

A single count supports this clonotype. At one boundary the junction diverges from the germline segment, which might be a read error. The chain couples TRBV12-3 or TRBV12-4 to TRBJ2-1; 10 nucleotides agree with TRBD1. This CDR3 is 15 amino acids long. CDR3 residues: CASSLWDRGGDGQFF. In DNA, the CDR3 is TGTGCAAGCAGTTTATGGGACAGGGGCGGCGATGGGCAGTTCTTC.

The gene calls are TRBV6-5 and TRBJ1-1; a weak D match, TRBD1 (5 bases). Per the germline V gene, CDR1 is MNHEY and CDR2 is SVGAGI. The CDR3 has 14 amino acids. With 7 bases removed from V and 4 bases from J, the gap between germline ends came to 16 bases. The CDR3 nucleotides read TGTGCCAGCATTGAGGGAGCGCAGGGCACTGAAGCTTTCTTT. This sequence encodes CASIEGAQGTEAFF.

Only a few counts were recorded for this clonotype. Being one base from a much bigger clone, this may be a read error. This chain connects TRBV6-5 to TRBJ2-3; no definite D call. Per germline, CDR1 MNHEY and CDR2 SVGAGI. The CDR3 has 12 residues. The germline V and J ends were trimmed by 7 bases and 5 bases, with 10 bases remaining between them. CDR3 amino acids: CASNRLGDTQYF. As DNA, the CDR3 is TGTGCCAGCAACCGACTCGGAGATACGCAGTATTTT.

This clonotype was observed a single time. The chain couples TRBV29-1 to TRBJ1-1; D remains ambiguous. Per the germline V gene, CDR1 is SQVTM and CDR2 is ANQGSEA. The CDR3 is 12 residues long. This CDR3 reads CIARTDDTEAFF. The CDR3 DNA reads TGCATTGCTAGGACCGATGACACTGAAGCTTTCTTT.

V and J are TRBV6-6 and TRBJ2-7, with D hard to call. The V gene lost 7 bases and the J gene lost 5 bases, with 18 bases spanning the gap. This CDR3 has 14 residues. Germline values: CDR1 MNHNY, CDR2 SVGAGI (reference sequence). The CDR3 DNA is TGTGCCAGCACCGTCCTGGCAGAATCGGACGAGCAGTACTTC. This gives the protein CASTVLAESDEQYF.

On this clonotype itself: Germline and junction disagree at one end, which may indicate a read error. V and J are TRBV29-1 and TRBJ1-1; D might be TRBD1 (6 bases). Looked up from germline, CDR1 is SQVTM and CDR2 is ANQGSEA. This CDR3 region has 13 residues. The DNA for the CDR3 is TGCGGCGTCGAGGGTACAGGGTACACTGAAGCTTTCTTT. Protein product: CGVEGTGYTEAFF.

As concerns this clonotype: This may be a read error, as it is one base from a much larger clone. The chain combines TRBV28 with TRBJ2-3, with a weak D call TRBD2 (6 bases). CDR1 is MDHEN and CDR2 is SYDVKM in the germline V gene. The ends were cut back, 2 bases at V and 4 bases at J, with 13 bases in the middle. The CDR3 contains 15 residues. Written as DNA, the CDR3 is TGTGCCAGCAGTTTAGGGACTGGTAGCCCAGATACGCAGTATTTT. It yields the protein CASSLGTGSPDTQYF.

V and J are TRBV11-2 and TRBJ2-1, with TRBD2 identical over 9 bases. Germline V gene lookup returns CDR1 SGHAT and CDR2 FQNNGV. V lost 4 bases to trimming and J lost 16 bases; unmatched junction nucleotides: 20. This CDR3 has 16 amino acids. This CDR3 is CASSSPAGGGVNWQFF. The DNA of the CDR3 is TGTGCCAGCAGCTCCCCGGCGGGAGGGGGGGTCAATTGGCAATTCTTC.

Note on this clonotype: One end of the junction does not line up with germline, which may come from a read error. V is TRBV6-6 and J is TRBJ2-5; perhaps TRBD2 as D (5 bases). Germline loops: CDR1 MNHNY, CDR2 SVGAGI (reference sequence). The CDR3 totals 15 residues. The CDR3 coding sequence is TGTGCCAGCAGTCCCCTTGACCCAGATGGGGAGACCCAATACTTC. Translated: CASSPLDPDGETQYF.

In regard to this clonotype: One end of the junction does not line up with germline, which may come from a read error. The chain links TRBV6-6 to TRBJ1-6; D remains ambiguous. This CDR3 region has 17 residues. CDR1 is MNHNY and CDR2 is SVGAGI in the germline V gene (reference sequence). CDR3: CASSNPTQNKRGSPLHF. The DNA for the CDR3 is TGTGCCAGCAGTAACCCAACCCAGAACAAGCGAGGTTCACCTCTCCACTTT.